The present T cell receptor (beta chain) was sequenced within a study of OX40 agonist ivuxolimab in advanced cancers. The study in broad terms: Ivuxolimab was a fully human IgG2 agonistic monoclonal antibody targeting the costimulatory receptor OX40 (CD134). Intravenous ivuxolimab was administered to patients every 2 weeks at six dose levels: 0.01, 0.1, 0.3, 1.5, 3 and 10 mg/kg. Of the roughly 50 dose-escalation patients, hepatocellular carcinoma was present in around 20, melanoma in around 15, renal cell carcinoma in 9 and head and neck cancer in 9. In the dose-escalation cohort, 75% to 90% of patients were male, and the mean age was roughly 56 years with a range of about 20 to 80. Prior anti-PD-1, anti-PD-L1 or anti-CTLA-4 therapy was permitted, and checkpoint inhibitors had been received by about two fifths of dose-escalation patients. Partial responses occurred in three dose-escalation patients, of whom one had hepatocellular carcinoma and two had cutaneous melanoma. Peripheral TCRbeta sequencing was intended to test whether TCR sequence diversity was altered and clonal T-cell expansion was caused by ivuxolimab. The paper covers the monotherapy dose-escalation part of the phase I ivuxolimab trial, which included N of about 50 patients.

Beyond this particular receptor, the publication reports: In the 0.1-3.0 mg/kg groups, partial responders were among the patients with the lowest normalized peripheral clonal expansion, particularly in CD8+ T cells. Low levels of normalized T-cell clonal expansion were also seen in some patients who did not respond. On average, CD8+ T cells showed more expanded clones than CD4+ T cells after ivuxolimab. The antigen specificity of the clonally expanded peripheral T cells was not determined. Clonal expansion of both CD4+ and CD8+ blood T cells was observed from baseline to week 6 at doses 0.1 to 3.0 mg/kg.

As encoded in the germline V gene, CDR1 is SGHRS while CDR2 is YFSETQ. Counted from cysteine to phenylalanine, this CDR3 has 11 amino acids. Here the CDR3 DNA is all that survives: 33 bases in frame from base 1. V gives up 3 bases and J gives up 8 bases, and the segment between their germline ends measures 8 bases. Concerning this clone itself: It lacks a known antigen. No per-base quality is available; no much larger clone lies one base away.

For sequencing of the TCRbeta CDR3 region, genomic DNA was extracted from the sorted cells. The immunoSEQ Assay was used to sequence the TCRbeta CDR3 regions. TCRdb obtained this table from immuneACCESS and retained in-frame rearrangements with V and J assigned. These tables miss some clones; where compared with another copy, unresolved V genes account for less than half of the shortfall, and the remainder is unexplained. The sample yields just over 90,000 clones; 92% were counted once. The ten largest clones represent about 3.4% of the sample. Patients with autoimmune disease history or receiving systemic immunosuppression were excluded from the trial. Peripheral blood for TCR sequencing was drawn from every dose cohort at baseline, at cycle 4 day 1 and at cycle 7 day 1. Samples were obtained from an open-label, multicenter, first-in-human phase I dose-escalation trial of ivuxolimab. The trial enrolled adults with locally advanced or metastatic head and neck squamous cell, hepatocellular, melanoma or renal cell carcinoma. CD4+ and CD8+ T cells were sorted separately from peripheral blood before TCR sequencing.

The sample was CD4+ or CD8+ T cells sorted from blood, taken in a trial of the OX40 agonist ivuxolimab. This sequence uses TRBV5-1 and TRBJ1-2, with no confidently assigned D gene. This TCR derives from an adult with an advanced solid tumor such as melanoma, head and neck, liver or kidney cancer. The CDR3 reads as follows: CASSWDRGYTF. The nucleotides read TGCGCCAGCAGCTGGGATCGGGGCTACACCTTC.